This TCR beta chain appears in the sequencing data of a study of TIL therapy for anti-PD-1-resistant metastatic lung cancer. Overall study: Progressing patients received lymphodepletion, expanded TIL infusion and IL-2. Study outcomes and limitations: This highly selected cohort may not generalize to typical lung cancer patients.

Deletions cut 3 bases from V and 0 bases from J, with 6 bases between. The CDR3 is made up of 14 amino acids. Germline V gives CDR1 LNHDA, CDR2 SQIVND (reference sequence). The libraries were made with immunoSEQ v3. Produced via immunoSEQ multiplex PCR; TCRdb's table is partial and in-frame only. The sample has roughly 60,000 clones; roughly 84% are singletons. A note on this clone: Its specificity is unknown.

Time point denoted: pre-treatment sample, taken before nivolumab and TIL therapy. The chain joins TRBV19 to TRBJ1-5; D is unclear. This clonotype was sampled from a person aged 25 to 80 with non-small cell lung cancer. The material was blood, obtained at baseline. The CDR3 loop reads CASSMVDSNQPQHF. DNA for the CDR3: TGTGCCAGTAGTATGGTGGATAGCAATCAGCCCCAGCATTTT.